The next 28 T cell receptor beta chains were all read from a single sample in a study of beta chain features in type 1 diabetes. These receptors have no identified antigens. The study, taken as a whole, reports: Moderate yet significant TCRB CDR3 shortening was seen in Type 1 diabetes patients in all four CD4+ subsets.

Expressed TCRB transcripts were sequenced because the entire RNA isolate underwent reverse transcription. This table comes from immunoSEQ multiplex PCR, and its TCRdb copy is limited to in-frame clones, with some not included. The data contain under 300,000 clones, approximately 24% of them seen just once; the ten biggest clones take up 0.012%. Sequencing used naive CD4+ T cells from blood. The receptors derive from a woman aged 25 to 39 with type 1 diabetes.

The V call is TRBV6-1, the J call TRBJ1-2; no definite D call. Germline CDR1 and CDR2: MNHNS and SASEGT. Trimming removed 2 bases at V and 4 bases at J, with 11 bases between. This CDR3 is 14 amino acids long. The CDR3: CASSESRGSYGYTF. In nucleotides, the CDR3 is TGTGCCAGCAGTGAATCGCGCGGAAGCTATGGCTACACCTTC.

The sample holds a few counts of this clone. V usage is TRBV7-3 and J usage is TRBJ2-5, with TRBD2 identical over 14 bases. The germline V gene has CDR1 SGHTA and CDR2 FQGTGA. J was trimmed by 4 bases and V by 5 bases; bases with no gene match: 6. The CDR3 is 16 residues long. As DNA, the CDR3 is TGTGCCAGCAGCCCCACAGGACTAGCGGGAGGAGAGACCCAGTACTTC. It is translated as CASSPTGLAGGETQYF.

There are a few counts of this clone. The rearrangement uses TRBV7-3 and TRBJ2-3; TRBD1 matches at 8 bases. V dropped 5 bases and J dropped 10; count of bases not matched to a gene: 8. There are 13 residues in the CDR3. Per germline, CDR1 SGHTA and CDR2 FQGTGA. The DNA of the CDR3 is TGTGCCAGCAGCCCCACGACAGGGGTAGCGCAGTATTTT. It yields the protein CASSPTTGVAQYF.

The chain has TRBV25-1 and TRBJ2-7; TRBD1 agrees at 7 bases. Germline V gives CDR1 MGHDK, CDR2 SYGVNS. J lost 0 bases, V lost 5 bases, and 4 bases had no gene match. The CDR3 runs 14 residues. The CDR3 DNA follows: TGTGCCAGCAGTCCCCGGGACAGCTCCTACGAGCAGTACTTC. Translated, it gives CASSPRDSSYEQYF.

This clone showed up just a few times. The chain uses TRBV23-1 and TRBJ2-4; tentative D call: TRBD1 (6 bases). TRBV23-1 is annotated as an ORF whose role is uncertain. V was cut by 6 bases and J by 1 base, with 25 bases left in between. CDR3 length: 19 amino acids. CDR3 sequence (DNA): TGCGCCAGCAGGGGGGCGGTGCGGTCAGACCCACTGGCCAAAAACATTCAGTACTTC. As protein: CASRGAVRSDPLAKNIQYF.

The V and J genes are TRBV6-4 and TRBJ2-2, with 7 nucleotides matching TRBD2. V lost 6 bases to trimming and J lost 6 bases; unmatched junction nucleotides: 7. Germline-derived CDR1 and CDR2 are MRHNA and SNTAGT. The CDR3 length is 14 residues. The CDR3 DNA reads TGTGCCAGCAGGACTAGCAGTACGGCCGGGGAGCTGTTTTTT. It specifies CASRTSSTAGELFF.

This clone has more than one count but fewer than ten. The chain has TRBV21-1 and TRBJ1-3. TRBV21-1 corresponds to a pseudogene. The CDR3 runs 9 residues. CDR3 residues: CASRSTIYF. As DNA, the CDR3 is TGTGCCAGCCGGAGCACCATATATTTT.

The CDR3, as DNA: TGCAGCGGCTTACTAGCGGGAGGGCGGGAGACCCAGTACTTC. Translated: CSGLLAGGRETQYF. This chain connects TRBV29-1 to TRBJ2-5, with TRBD2 matching 13 bases. V lost 7 bases and J lost 5; bases outside the gene matches: 7. The CDR3 sequence is 14 residues long. The V gene's germline CDR1 is SQVTM and CDR2 ANQGSEA.

The CDR3 is CASSPSDRAESTDTQYF. CDR3 in DNA: TGCGCCAGCAGTCCCTCTGACAGGGCAGAAAGCACAGATACGCAGTATTTT. The V and J genes are TRBV23-1 and TRBJ2-3; 7 nucleotides agree with TRBD1. TRBV23-1 is an ORF, with its function uncertain. With V trimmed by 4 bases and J by 0 bases, 10 bases remained unmatched. This CDR3 is 17 amino acids long.

Comment on this clone: At the DNA level, this CDR3 is encoded by other sequences in the same sample as well. CDR3 sequence: CASSVGTATYEQYF. In DNA, the CDR3 is TGTGCCAGCAGCGTAGGGACAGCGACCTACGAGCAGTACTTC. The V and J genes are TRBV9 and TRBJ2-7; D might be TRBD1 (6 bases). V lost 0 bases, J lost 2 bases, and 9 bases lay in between. CDR1 and CDR2 from the germline V gene are SGDLS and YYNGEE. This CDR3 has 14 amino acids. Based on the CDR3 plus reference TRBV9 and TRBJ2-7, the full variable domain is DSGVTQTPKHLITATGQRVTLRCSPRSGDLSVYWYQQSLDQGLQFLIQYYNGEERAKGNILERFSAQQFPDLHSELNLSSLELGDSALYFCASSVGTATYEQYFGPGTRLTVT.

The chain carries TRBV11-2 and TRBJ2-3, with TRBD2 as a possible D gene (5 bases). CDR1 is SGHAT, CDR2 FQNNGV, per germline. Deletions cut 5 bases from V and 4 bases from J, with 10 bases between. The CDR3 runs to 13 residues. This CDR3 is CASSGMRADTQYF. The CDR3 region has the DNA TGTGCCAGCAGCGGGATGAGGGCAGATACGCAGTATTTT.

This sequence joins TRBV30 and TRBJ2-6, with a tentative D call TRBD1 (6 bases). Germline CDR1 reads GTSNPN; CDR2 reads SVGIG (reference sequence). The CDR3 totals 16 residues. Trimming took off 1 base at V and 0 bases at J, with 10 bases between the two ends. The CDR3 DNA follows: TGTGCCTGGAGTGGACAGGACAGCTCTGGGGCCAACGTCCTGACTTTC. Its protein is CAWSGQDSSGANVLTF. Variable domain in full (rest from reference TRBV30 and TRBJ2-6): SQTIHQWPATLVQPVGSPLSLECTVEGTSNPNLYWYRQAAGRGLQLLFYSVGIGQISSEVPQNLSASRPQDRQFILSSKKLLLSDSGFYLCAWSGQDSSGANVLTFGAGSRLTVL.

This chain uses TRBV7-9 with TRBJ2-7; D not resolved. Germline V gene lookup returns CDR1 SEHNR and CDR2 FQNEAQ (reference sequence). The CDR3 runs 14 residues. Trimming took off 5 bases at V and 6 bases at J, with 17 bases between the two ends. The CDR3 sequence is CASSPSPFPGEQYF. The CDR3 bases are TGTGCCAGCAGCCCGAGTCCCTTCCCCGGCGAGCAGTACTTC. Filled out from reference TRBV7-9 and TRBJ2-7, the complete variable domain reads DTGVSQNPRHKITKRGQNVTFRCDPISEHNRLYWYRQTLGQGPEFLTYFQNEAQLEKSRLLSDRFSAERPKGSFSTLEIQRTEQGDSAMYLCASSPSPFPGEQYFGPGTRLTVT.

This clone was found a few times. The chain's CDR3 is CASSSGNRGLHYGYTF. The CDR3 DNA reads as TGTGCCAGCAGCTCCGGAAACAGGGGGCTTCACTATGGCTACACCTTC. V gene TRBV7-9 combines with J gene TRBJ1-2, with 9 bases identical to TRBD1. The germline CDR1 and CDR2 sequences are SEHNR and FQNEAQ (reference sequence). The CDR3 consists of 16 residues. The V segment lost 4 bases and the J segment 3 bases; nucleotides outside the gene matches: 9. Full variable domain (missing parts from reference TRBV7-9 and TRBJ1-2): DTGVSQNPRHKITKRGQNVTFRCDPISEHNRLYWYRQTLGQGPEFLTYFQNEAQLEKSRLLSDRFSAERPKGSFSTLEIQRTEQGDSAMYLCASSSGNRGLHYGYTFGSGTRLTVV.

This clone was detected only a few times. This chain uses TRBV19 with TRBJ2-1, with 8 positions matching TRBD1. The ends lost 6 bases at V and 7 bases at J; junction bases unmatched: 2. Germline loops: CDR1 LNHDA, CDR2 SQIVND (reference sequence). The CDR3 has 12 amino acids. The CDR3: CASSNRGNEQFF. CDR3 coding DNA: TGTGCCAGTAGCAACAGGGGGAATGAGCAGTTCTTC.

V is TRBV25-1 and J is TRBJ2-7, with 8 bases fitting TRBD2. This CDR3 comprises 16 residues. Germline CDR1 is MGHDK and CDR2 is SYGVNS. V was clipped by 6 bases and J by 2 bases; unmatched bases: 12. The CDR3 loop is CASSPDTSGPAYEQYF. Here the CDR3 DNA reads TGTGCCAGCAGCCCAGACACTAGCGGCCCAGCCTACGAGCAGTACTTC.

This chain connects TRBV28 to TRBJ2-1; D might be TRBD2 (6 bases). The V and J ends lost 10 bases and 8 bases respectively, with 15 bases between them. The CDR3 covers 12 residues. Per the germline V gene, CDR1 is MDHEN and CDR2 is SYDVKM. CDR3 nucleotides: TGTGCCACCGAGACTAGTGGTGATGAGCAGTTCTTC. It codes for CATETSGDEQFF.

The V and J genes are TRBV30 and TRBJ1-2, with D uncertain. V lost 3 bases to trimming and J lost 0 bases, with 17 bases between them. Germline V gene lookup returns CDR1 GTSNPN and CDR2 SVGIG (reference sequence). The CDR3 sequence is 16 residues long. The CDR3 DNA sequence: TGTGCCTGGAGGGCACGCGGGTCCGGAGCTAACTATGGCTACACCTTC. It is translated as CAWRARGSGANYGYTF.

V gene TRBV4-1 combines with J gene TRBJ1-2, with no clear D. The CDR3 totals 11 residues. Trimming stripped 8 bases from V and 5 bases from J, with 9 bases between. In germline, CDR1 is MGHRA, CDR2 YSYEKL. The CDR3 DNA follows: TGCGCCAGCGCCGGAGGGTATGGCTACACCTTC. Translating gives CASAGGYGYTF.

This clone was detected only a few times. V and J are TRBV4-1 and TRBJ2-7, with 10 nucleotides matching TRBD2. Germline V lookup: CDR1 MGHRA, CDR2 YSYEKL. The CDR3 contains 16 residues. V shed 5 bases, J shed 4 bases, and the junction held 11 bases outside the gene matches. The CDR3 DNA reads as TGCGCCAGCAGCTCCTTCGGTTCTAGCGGGAGTTACGAGCAGTACTTC. This sequence encodes CASSSFGSSGSYEQYF.

This clone was seen a few times. This chain connects TRBV2 to TRBJ1-3; TRBD1 matches at 9 bases. The ends lost 5 bases at V and 11 bases at J; junction bases unmatched: 7. Per germline, CDR1 SNHLY and CDR2 FYNNEI. This CDR3 spans 13 amino acids. CDR3 nucleotides: TGTGCCAGCAGTCTCGGACAGGGGAGCCCCATATATTTT. Residues: CASSLGQGSPIYF.

The rearrangement uses TRBV27 and TRBJ2-1, with TRBD1 as a possible D gene (5 bases). The CDR3 runs 14 residues. Germline V gives CDR1 MNHEY, CDR2 SMNVEV (reference sequence). Between the trimmed V and J ends, which lost 7 bases and 4 bases, there was a span of 14 bases. The CDR3 is CASKIQGGYNEQFF. The CDR3 region has the DNA TGTGCCAGCAAGATTCAGGGTGGTTACAATGAGCAGTTCTTC.

The rearrangement links TRBV11-1 to TRBJ2-1, with D perhaps matching TRBD1 (8 bases). This CDR3 region has 15 residues. Trimming took 5 bases from V and 7 from J, leaving 18 bases between them. Germline V gene data show CDR1 as SGHAT and CDR2 as FQDESV (reference sequence). CDR3 amino acids: CASSQMDREGNEQFF. CDR3 in DNA: TGTGCCAGCAGCCAGATGGACAGGGAGGGAAATGAGCAGTTCTTC.

This clone came up a few times. V and J are TRBV21-1 and TRBJ2-1; TRBD2, the table's D call, lacks a check against the DNA. TRBV21-1 is a documented pseudogene. The CDR3 spans 13 residues. The CDR3 region has the DNA TGTGCCAGCATGTGGCGGACCGGAGGTGAGCAGTTCTTC. It yields the protein CASMWRTGGEQFF.

This clone appeared a few times. The chain has TRBV7-8 and TRBJ1-5, with D hard to call. The germline V and J ends were trimmed by 2 bases and 7 bases, with 9 bases remaining between them. The CDR3 consists of 13 residues. Germline assignment: CDR1 SGHVS and CDR2 FQNEAQ. DNA of the CDR3: TGTGCCAGCAGCTTATACTCGAGGCAGCCCCAGCATTTT. Protein sequence: CASSLYSRQPQHF.

In its sample, this clone was seen a few times. The chain recombines TRBV29-1 with TRBJ2-1; tentatively, D is TRBD2 (5 bases). V was cut by 5 bases and J by 4 bases, with 12 bases left in between. The CDR3 has 13 amino acids. Per germline, CDR1 SQVTM and CDR2 ANQGSEA. In DNA, the CDR3 is TGCAGCGTTCGTGACTACCTTTACAATGAGCAGTTCTTC. This codes for CSVRDYLYNEQFF.

The chain is built from TRBV30 and TRBJ1-3; possibly TRBD1 for D (6 bases). This CDR3 is 14 amino acids long. CDR1 and CDR2 from the germline V gene are GTSNPN and SVGIG (reference sequence). V lost 3 bases and J 0 bases, leaving 9 bases between the germline ends. CDR3 in DNA: TGTGCCTGGAGAGGGGGACACTCTGGAAACACCATATATTTT. Protein: CAWRGGHSGNTIYF.

The chain recombines TRBV30 with TRBJ1-2; TRBD1 agrees at 8 bases. This CDR3 contains 13 residues. CDR1 GTSNPN and CDR2 SVGIG come from the germline V gene (reference sequence). V trimming: 2 bases; J trimming: 7 bases; junction bases outside the gene matches: 6. The CDR3 sequence is CAWSSQGAGGYTF. CDR3 in DNA: TGTGCCTGGAGTTCCCAGGGGGCAGGTGGCTACACCTTC.